The rows below give T cell receptor beta chains drawn from one sample of a study of T cells after yellow fever vaccination. TCRdb used MiXCR to reprocess the 5' RACE reads, holding one entry per CDR3 protein. This sample has 100,000 or so distinct CDR3 sequences, with more than 7.5% found just once. Material: CD8+ T cells not binding an NS4B(214-222) dextramer, sorted from PBMCs, obtained roughly 14 days after the first yellow fever vaccination. All receptors come from a man between 18 and 35 years old who received the YFV17D yellow fever vaccine. The CDR3 runs from the conserved cysteine through the conserved F or W. The order of the fields is V gene, clone size, J gene, D gene, CDR3 DNA, CDR3 protein. D genes are given only for firm matches. Size tells how often a clone was seen (once, few, many) or the class of an expanded clone, and some rows leave it out.

TRBV28,many,TRBJ1-6,TRBD1,TGTGCCAGCAGTTCGGGACAGCATAATTCACCCCTCCACTTT,CASSSGQHNSPLHF
TRBV4-1,NA,TRBJ2-5,NA,TGCGCCAGCAGCCCCCAGGACAGAAAAAGCCTCTTTGAGACCCAGTACTTC,CASSPQDRKSLFETQYF
TRBV3-1,many,TRBJ1-1,NA,TGTGCCAGCAGCCAACTCGAGGGGGGGAATGAAGCTTTCTTT,CASSQLEGGNEAFF
TRBV5-6,NA,TRBJ2-2,TRBD1,TGTGCCAGCAGCGTGGGACAGGACTACACCGGGGAGCTGTTTTTT,CASSVGQDYTGELFF
TRBV11-2,few,TRBJ2-1,TRBD2,TGTGCCAGCAGCCGTAGCGGGGGTTTCAATGAGCAGTTCTTC,CASSRSGGFNEQFF
TRBV5-1,many,TRBJ2-3,NA,TGCGCCAGCAGCCATATGTCGGGGACTTTAGATACGCAGTATTTT,CASSHMSGTLDTQYF
TRBV7-9,few,TRBJ2-3,NA,TGTGCCAGCAGCTTTCTGGCAGATACGCAGTATTTT,CASSFLADTQYF
TRBV5-1,few,TRBJ1-1,NA,TGCGCCAGCAGCTTGGGGGGGATCTATGAAGCTTTCTTT,CASSLGGIYEAFF
TRBV11-2,NA,TRBJ1-2,TRBD1,TGTGCCAGCAGCTTCGGAGGACGTAAGGGACAGACCCTTCCCTATGGCTACACCTTC,CASSFGGRKGQTLPYGYTF
TRBV20-1,NA,TRBJ2-1,TRBD2,TGCTGTGCTAGAGATACCGGGGGGGCCGTCGATGAGCAGTTCTTC,CCARDTGGAVDEQFF
TRBV29-1,NA,TRBJ1-1,NA,TGCAGCGTTGAAGGGCAGAAAGCCTTGAACACTGAAGCTTTCTTT,CSVEGQKALNTEAFF
TRBV27,few,TRBJ1-1,NA,TGTGCCAGCAGTTTAGGGGGGCGGAGGGAAGCTTTCTTT,CASSLGGRREAFF
TRBV7-9,NA,TRBJ1-2,NA,TGTGCCAGCAGCCCAGGGGCAACAGGCTACACCTTC,CASSPGATGYTF
TRBV11-2,medium-sized,TRBJ1-1,TRBD1,TGTGCCAGCAGCTCCCCAGGGGGTACGGCAAGGAACACTGAAGCTTTCTTT,CASSSPGGTARNTEAFF
TRBV11-2,NA,TRBJ2-2,NA,TGTGCCAGCAGCCCTCCGACAGGTACCGGGGAGCTGTTTTTT,CASSPPTGTGELFF
TRBV7-7,once,TRBJ2-2,NA,TGTGCTAGCAGCCTGCGGACTAACACCGGGGAGCTGTTTTTT,CASSLRTNTGELFF
TRBV28,few,TRBJ1-1,NA,TGTGCCAGCAAGGAGCAGGCCCAAATGAACACTGAAGCTTTCTTT,CASKEQAQMNTEAFF
TRBV5-4,NA,TRBJ1-5,NA,TGTGCCAGCAGCGTGGGTGGACAGCGAGATCAGCCCCAGCATTTT,CASSVGGQRDQPQHF
TRBV12-3/TRBV12-4,few,TRBJ2-1,TRBD2,TGTGCCAGCAGTTGGGCCTGGGGGGGCTCCTACAATGAGCAGTTCTTC,CASSWAWGGSYNEQFF
TRBV20-1,few,TRBJ1-5,NA,TGCAGTGCTCCGGTGGGCCATAGCAATCAGCCCCAGCATTTT,CSAPVGHSNQPQHF
TRBV7-7,medium-sized,TRBJ2-5,TRBD1,TGTGCCAGCAGCTTAAATAGGGGGCCCCAAGAGACCCAGTACTTC,CASSLNRGPQETQYF
TRBV12-3/TRBV12-4,NA,TRBJ2-3,TRBD2,TGTGCCAGCAGACCGACTAGCGGATCAGATACGCAGTATTTT,CASRPTSGSDTQYF
TRBV7-2,few,TRBJ1-1,TRBD1,TGTGCCAGCAGCCCAGCGGACAGGGTGGTTCACACTGAAGCTTTCTTT,CASSPADRVVHTEAFF
TRBV27,NA,TRBJ2-7,NA,TGTGCCAGCAGCCGAGACAGGTTAAGCTCCTACGAGCAGTACTTC,CASSRDRLSSYEQYF
TRBV11-2,few,TRBJ2-5,NA,TGTGCCAGCAGCTTCTCCCTGGAGGGGGCCTGGGAGACCCAGTACTTC,CASSFSLEGAWETQYF
TRBV7-9,many,TRBJ1-4,NA,TGTGCCAGCACCAACAATCCTAATGAAAAACTGTTTTTT,CASTNNPNEKLFF
TRBV19,few,TRBJ2-5,NA,TGTGCCAGTAGTATATCGGTCCGGAAACAAGAGACCCAGTACTTC,CASSISVRKQETQYF
TRBV20-1,NA,TRBJ2-3,NA,TGCAGTGCCATGGGCCCCATTGGAGATACGCAGTATTTT,CSAMGPIGDTQYF
TRBV7-3,few,TRBJ2-3,NA,TGTGCCAGCAGCTCGGCGGACACAGATACGCAGTATTTT,CASSSADTDTQYF
TRBV11-2,NA,TRBJ2-7,NA,TGTGCCAGCAGCCCCAACCGGGACTACGAGCAGTACTTC,CASSPNRDYEQYF
TRBV12-3/TRBV12-4,NA,TRBJ1-6,NA,TGTGCCAGCAGTTTAGCAGGCGGCATCTCGCTCCTCCACTTT,CASSLAGGISLLHF
TRBV6-6,NA,TRBJ1-5,NA,TGTGCGGGGGGGAATGGTCAGCCCCAGCATTTT,CAGGNGQPQHF
TRBV4-3,many,TRBJ2-7,TRBD1,TGCGCCAGCAGCCAAGGCTACAGGGACAGGGTGGCCTACGAGCAGTACTTC,CASSQGYRDRVAYEQYF
TRBV5-1,few,TRBJ1-5,NA,TGCGCCAGCAGCTTGGCGGGGGCTTTCAATCAGCCCCAGCATTTT,CASSLAGAFNQPQHF
TRBV5-1,NA,TRBJ1-3,TRBD1,TGCGCCAGCAGCTTCGCTATTGGGGACAGGGGGCGCCTCGGAAACACCATATATTTT,CASSFAIGDRGRLGNTIYF
TRBV29-1,many,TRBJ1-1,TRBD1,TGCAGCGTTGCCTCGGGACAGGGAAACACTGAAGCTTTCTTT,CSVASGQGNTEAFF
TRBV5-1,NA,TRBJ2-5,NA,TGCGCCAGCAGCCCCGGGGTACTAGGCCCCGTCCAAGAGACCCAGTACTTC,CASSPGVLGPVQETQYF
TRBV9,many,TRBJ2-3,NA,TGTGCCAGCAGCCTAGACTCCCCAACAGATACGCAGTATTTT,CASSLDSPTDTQYF
TRBV4-1,few,TRBJ2-5,TRBD2,TGCGCCAGCAGCCTCCGATGGACTAGCGGGAACCAAGAGACCCAGTACTTC,CASSLRWTSGNQETQYF
TRBV20-1,few,TRBJ2-2,TRBD1,TGCAGTGCTAGACGGGGGACAGGGTACACCGGGGAGCTGTTTTTT,CSARRGTGYTGELFF
TRBV14,NA,TRBJ1-1,TRBD1,TGTGCCAGCAGCCAGGCCGACGACAGGGGCCATGAAGCTTTCTTT,CASSQADDRGHEAFF
TRBV6-2/TRBV6-3,few,TRBJ1-5,NA,TGTGCCAGCAGCCGGACAGATGATAGCAATCAGCCCCAGCATTTT,CASSRTDDSNQPQHF
TRBV10-3,NA,TRBJ2-1,NA,TGTGCCATCAGCCCGTACCGGGTCACCTTATACAATGAGCAGTTCTTC,CAISPYRVTLYNEQFF
TRBV3-1,NA,TRBJ2-2,TRBD1,TGTGCCAGCAGCCAAGTTGATTGGACAGGGGCCCACCTGAACACCGGGGAGCTGTTTTTT,CASSQVDWTGAHLNTGELFF
TRBV13,NA,TRBJ1-2,NA,TGTGCCAGCAGCTACGGACCGTATCATCCAAACTATGGCTACACCTTC,CASSYGPYHPNYGYTF
TRBV6-1,NA,TRBJ2-1,TRBD2,TGTGCCAGCAGCCCACACGAGCGGGACGTATACAATGAGCAGTTCTTC,CASSPHERDVYNEQFF
TRBV11-1,few,TRBJ2-7,TRBD2,TGTGCCACCCTCACTCCCGGGTTCCGGGAGGGACTATACTACGAGCAGTACTTC,CATLTPGFREGLYYEQYF
TRBV15,NA,TRBJ2-3,NA,TGTGCCACCAGCAGAGAGGCGGGCCCAGATACGCAGTATTTT,CATSREAGPDTQYF
TRBV27,few,TRBJ2-5,TRBD2,TGTGCCAGCAGCGTTTCTAGCGGGGGGGGAGAGACCCAGTACTTC,CASSVSSGGGETQYF
TRBV6-5,NA,TRBJ2-5,NA,TGTGCCAGCAGTTACGCGACAGGAGGAGAGACCCAGTACTTC,CASSYATGGETQYF
TRBV7-2,NA,TRBJ1-5,NA,TGTGCCAGCAGCTTAGGTTCCAAATGGAATCAGCCCCAGCATTTT,CASSLGSKWNQPQHF
TRBV27,few,TRBJ2-3,TRBD2,TGTGCCAGCAGCCTAAAACTAGCGGTGCTGGATACGCAGTATTTT,CASSLKLAVLDTQYF
TRBV4-2,NA,TRBJ2-1,TRBD2,TGTGCCAGCAGCCGCATCGACGGACTAGCGGGGGGCGTTCCCTACAATGAGCAGTTCTTC,CASSRIDGLAGGVPYNEQFF